A selection of T cell receptor beta chains follows, all from one sample in a study of T-cell reconstitution after alpha-beta-depleted transplantation in children. TCRdb processed the PCR reads anew with MiXCR; each CDR3 protein has one entry. The table lists about 460,000 distinct CDR3 sequences, about an eighth of them singletons. The specimen was PBMCs, mostly from graft donor cells, collected 180 days after TCRalphabeta/CD19-depleted stem cell transplant. These receptors all come from a female patient between 2 and 15 years old who had a stem cell transplant for aplastic anemia, so the T cells may come from the graft donor. The CDR3 runs from the conserved cysteine through the conserved F or W. The D gene is left open where the match is weak. Not every row has a clone size; where given, it reads once, few, many or a size class.

v_gene	j_gene	abundance	len	d_gene	CDR3nt	CDR3aa
TRBV7-2	TRBJ1-4	-	14	-	TGTGCCAGCAGCTTCGGGGCAACTAATGAAAAACTGTTTTTT	CASSFGATNEKLFF
TRBV7-2	TRBJ2-2	few	16	TRBD2	TGTGCCAGCAGCTCATATAGCGGGAGGGCGACCGGGGAGCTGTTTTTT	CASSSYSGRATGELFF
TRBV7-6	TRBJ2-5	-	17	TRBD1	TGTGCCAGCAGTTTCCCCTTGGGACAGGGGGGAGGAGAGACCCAGTACTTC	CASSFPLGQGGGETQYF
TRBV24-1	TRBJ2-5	many	15	-	TGTGCCACCAGTGATTTTGGTGGGCGTGGGGAGACCCAGTACTTC	CATSDFGGRGETQYF
TRBV7-2	TRBJ1-4	-	15	-	TGTGCCAGCAGCTTAGTTTACAAGTTGAAAGAAAAACTGTTTTTT	CASSLVYKLKEKLFF
TRBV5-1	TRBJ1-1	few	12	TRBD1	TGCGCCAGCAGGACGGACAGGGGGTTTGCTTTCTTT	CASRTDRGFAFF
TRBV18	TRBJ2-4	few	16	TRBD2	TGTGCCAGCTCAACTGCGGGACTACCAGGGAAAAGGGTTCAGTACTTC	CASSTAGLPGKRVQYF
TRBV28	TRBJ2-3	-	15	-	TGTGCCAGCAGCTCGACCAGGGTTCGCACAGATACGCAGTATTTT	CASSSTRVRTDTQYF
TRBV7-8	TRBJ1-1	-	16	-	TGTGCCAGCAGCTTCCACAGGACGGGCTTGGGCACTGAAGCTTTCTTT	CASSFHRTGLGTEAFF
TRBV20-1	TRBJ2-1	-	15	-	TGCAGTGCTAGAGATGGTAAAGCGACCTACAATGAGCAGTTCTTC	CSARDGKATYNEQFF
TRBV7-8	TRBJ1-3	many	14	-	TGTGCCAGCAGCTTAGAATACTCTGGAAACACCATATATTTT	CASSLEYSGNTIYF
TRBV6-6	TRBJ1-1	many	13	-	TGTGCCAGCAGTTACGGGGGGAACACTGAAGCTTTCTTT	CASSYGGNTEAFF
TRBV3-1	TRBJ2-5	-	17	TRBD1	TGTGCCAGCTGCCCCCGGACAGGTTCCGTGAGTCGGGAGACCCAGTACTTC	CASCPRTGSVSRETQYF
TRBV14	TRBJ2-3	many	16	TRBD2	TGTGCCAGCAGCCAAGAAGCGGGAGTACGCGCAGATACGCAGTATTTT	CASSQEAGVRADTQYF